This T cell receptor (beta chain) emerged from a study of radiotherapy plus CTLA-4 blockade in lung cancer. Trimming took 6 bases from V and 1 from J; bases not matched to a gene: 11. CDR1 is PRHDT, CDR2 FYEKMQ, per germline (reference sequence). This CDR3 spans 16 amino acids. Only in-frame clones appear in the TCRdb table, and some are missing; sequencing was by immunoSEQ multiplex PCR. The table lists tens of thousands of clones, about 80% of them singletons. The source material was peripheral blood, sampled from a patient treated with radiotherapy plus ipilimumab. This clonotype originated in a human donor with non-small cell lung cancer who had stable disease on radiotherapy plus ipilimumab. The J gene is TRBJ1-1, the V gene TRBV13; TRBD1 matches 7 bases. CDR3 sequence reads: CASSVRGFDRNTEAFF. Here the CDR3 DNA reads TGTGCCAGCAGTGTCAGGGGGTTTGACCGGAACACTGAAGCTTTCTTT.